This T cell receptor beta chain was sequenced during a study of blood T cell repertoires in COVID-19. Study context: Sites across the United States, Italy and Spain contributed samples from acute and convalescent COVID-19.

Original processing methods: By means of reference gene primer amplification, nucleated cell counts were estimated. Generated by immunoSEQ multiplex PCR, the TCRdb table keeps only in-frame clones and is missing some. V and J calls and clone size are those listed in that table; D and trimming were worked out from the DNA. Counted here are hundreds of thousands of clones, 92% occurring once; the ten biggest clones make up 0.82%. From germline, CDR1 is LGHDT and CDR2 YNNKEL (reference sequence). The CDR3 is 14 amino acids. Trimming cost V 4 bases and J 3 bases; bases outside gene matches: 5. The chain recombines TRBV3-1 (or the pseudogene TRBV3-2) with TRBJ2-5; 7 positions agree with TRBD2. The TCR was taken from a man aged 55 to 70 with COVID-19, enrolled during active disease. The sample was peripheral blood. The CDR3 here is CASSLGLLKETQYF. CDR3 nucleotides: TGTGCCAGCAGCCTGGGACTACTGAAAGAGACCCAGTACTTC.